This T cell receptor (beta chain) was sequenced during a study of tumor-infiltrating lymphocytes in localized non-small cell lung cancer. Findings and caveats of the study: T-cell fraction did not differ between immunotypes IM1 and IM2.

Assay: immunoSEQ multiplex PCR; the TCRdb copy retains only in-frame clones and omits some. The profile covers around 8,900 clones, with about two thirds appearing a single time and roughly 14% taken by the ten largest. The germline CDR1 and CDR2 sequences are SGHNT and YYREEE (reference sequence). Between the trimmed V and J ends, which lost 2 bases and 6 bases, there was a span of 16 bases. The CDR3 consists of 15 residues. To note about this clone: Its antigen is as yet unknown.

The V gene is TRBV5-4, the J gene TRBJ2-3; D gene uncertain. Sequenced sample: lung tumor tissue. This TCR derives from a human donor with non-small cell lung cancer. The CDR3 DNA follows: TGTGCCAGCAGCTTCAAGGGCCGAGCCGGGGATACGCAGTATTTT. Its protein is CASSFKGRAGDTQYF.